This is a list of T cell receptor beta chains from one sample in a study of blood T cell repertoires in COVID-19. The data were produced by immunoSEQ multiplex PCR, yet TCRdb's version contains in-frame clones alone and is incomplete. The table includes about 300,000 clones, 75% to 95% detected once. Sequenced: peripheral blood. The receptors were sampled from a woman aged 25 to 39 with COVID-19, enrolled during active disease. Each CDR3 is given with its conserved first and last residue. The D gene is left open where the match is weak. Only some rows state a clone size, as once, few, many or a class for expanded clones.

TRBD1,TRBJ1-3,NA,TRBV5-1,TGCGCCAGCAGCTTGCGGACAGGGAAAGGAAACACCATATATTTT,CASSLRTGKGNTIYF
TRBD2,TRBJ2-7,once,TRBV5-5,TGTGCCAGCAGCTTAACTAGCGGGGGACCCTACGAGCAGTACTTC,CASSLTSGGPYEQYF
NA,TRBJ1-6,NA,TRBV28,TGTGCCAGCAGTTTTCGGGGGACGGCACCCCTCCACTTT,CASSFRGTAPLHF
NA,TRBJ1-3,NA,TRBV29-1,TGCAGCGTTGAAAGGCAGGGGTACGGAAACACCATATATTTT,CSVERQGYGNTIYF
NA,TRBJ2-1,NA,TRBV30,TGTGCCTGGAGCCACAGCGCGGGGCAGTTCTTC,CAWSHSAGQFF
TRBD2,TRBJ2-5,few,TRBV24-1,TGTGCCACCAGTGATCCGCAGGTAGCGGGAGGGAGGGAGACCCAGTACTTC,CATSDPQVAGGRETQYF
TRBD2,TRBJ2-7,NA,TRBV19,TGTGCCAGTAGTATAGCTCAAGCGGGAGGCCGCCGCGACGAGCAGTACTTC,CASSIAQAGGRRDEQYF
NA,TRBJ1-1,NA,TRBV2,TGTGCCAGCACCGCAGGGAACACTGAAGCTTTCTTT,CASTAGNTEAFF
TRBD1,TRBJ1-2,NA,TRBV5-6,TGTGCCAGCAGCCCGGGACAGGGGGTTCGTGGCTACACCTTC,CASSPGQGVRGYTF
NA,TRBJ1-4,once,TRBV18,TGTGCCAGCTCACCAGGGGCCAGGGGTGAAAAACTGTTTTTT,CASSPGARGEKLFF
NA,TRBJ1-6,NA,TRBV5-6,TGTGCCAGCAGCTTGAGTGGTCCGGGGCCCCTCCACTTT,CASSLSGPGPLHF
NA,TRBJ2-1,NA,TRBV14,TGTGCCAGCAGCCAAGACAGGGTCTACAATGAGCAGTTCTTC,CASSQDRVYNEQFF
NA,TRBJ2-7,NA,TRBV19,TGTGCCAGTAGCCTCCACAGGGCTGAGGGGTCCTACGAGCAGTACTTC,CASSLHRAEGSYEQYF
TRBD1,TRBJ1-2,NA,TRBV7-9,TGTGCCAGCAGCCGAGGACAGGGGCTAGATGGCTACACCTTC,CASSRGQGLDGYTF
TRBD1,TRBJ1-5,NA,TRBV28,TGTGCCAGCAATCCGGACAGGGACCTTCAGCCCCAGCATTTT,CASNPDRDLQPQHF
TRBD1,TRBJ1-2,NA,TRBV4-2,TGTGCCAGCAGCCAAGACCTAGGACAGGGTTCTGGCTACACCTTC,CASSQDLGQGSGYTF
TRBD2,TRBJ2-5,NA,TRBV5-4,TGTGCCAGCAGCTTGTCCCTACGTACCGGGACTAGCGGAGAGACCCAGTACTTC,CASSLSLRTGTSGETQYF
TRBD1,TRBJ1-2,NA,TRBV29-1,TGCAGCGTTGAGAGGCAGGGGGCGAGTGGTGGCTACACCTTC,CSVERQGASGGYTF
NA,TRBJ1-1,NA,TRBV19,TGTGCCAGTAGTGGAGAACAGGTTGGGTTCACTGAAGCTTTCTTT,CASSGEQVGFTEAFF
NA,TRBJ2-5,once,TRBV4-1,TGCGCCAGCAGCCAAGTTGGAGCCCCCCAAGAGACCCAGTACTTC,CASSQVGAPQETQYF
TRBD1,TRBJ2-7,NA,TRBV24-1,TGTGCCACCAGTGACCCCGGGACAGGGTCCGGGTACGAGCAGTACTTC,CATSDPGTGSGYEQYF
TRBD2,TRBJ2-3,NA,TRBV7-2,TGTGCCAGCAGCTTAGACGGGAGGGCCAGGGATACGCAGTATTTT,CASSLDGRARDTQYF
NA,TRBJ1-2,NA,TRBV30,TGTGCCTGGAGTGCTACAGGGTACTACACCTTC,CAWSATGYYTF
TRBD1,TRBJ1-1,few,TRBV9,TGTGCCAGCACCGTAGGGGGCTTTAACACTGAAGCTTTCTTT,CASTVGGFNTEAFF
TRBD2,TRBJ2-2,NA,TRBV18,TGTGCCAGCTCCCCAGCAGCGGGAGGTACCGGGGAGCTGTTTTTT,CASSPAAGGTGELFF
NA,TRBJ2-2,NA,TRBV19,TGTGCCAGTAGAATTAGGGACTGGAACGGGGAGCTGTTTTTT,CASRIRDWNGELFF
NA,TRBJ2-5,NA,TRBV12-2,TGTGCAAGTCGCTTCGGACTAGCGGGAGGGCCTAGAGAGACCCAGTACTTC,CASRFGLAGGPRETQYF
TRBD1,TRBJ1-4,few,TRBV29-1,TGCAGCGCCGGGACAGGGGCGTATGAAAAACTGTTTTTT,CSAGTGAYEKLFF
TRBD2,TRBJ2-1,NA,TRBV24-1,TGTGCCACCAGTGATCTACCGGGACTAGCGGGCCAAAATGAGCAGTTCTTC,CATSDLPGLAGQNEQFF
TRBD1,TRBJ2-1,NA,TRBV19,TGTGCCAGTAGTTCCACCGGGACAGGAAACAAAGGGAACTCCTACAATGAGCAGTTCTTC,CASSSTGTGNKGNSYNEQFF
NA,TRBJ2-7,NA,TRBV6-1,TGTGCCAGCAGTGAAACAGGGCTATACGAGCAGTACTTC,CASSETGLYEQYF
NA,TRBJ2-3,NA,TRBV12-3/TRBV12-4,TGTGCCAGCAGTTTTCTAGATACGCAGTATTTT,CASSFLDTQYF
TRBD1,TRBJ1-2,NA,TRBV19,TGTGCCACTCAGACCACAGGGACAGCTAACTATGGCTACACCTTC,CATQTTGTANYGYTF
NA,TRBJ2-2,NA,TRBV2,TGTGCCAGCAGGCCAGGGGCAAACACCGGGGAGCTGTTTTTT,CASRPGANTGELFF
TRBD1,TRBJ2-7,NA,TRBV2,TGTGCCAGCAGTTGGACAGGGGGCGGCGAGCAGTACTTC,CASSWTGGGEQYF
TRBD2,TRBJ2-5,NA,TRBV7-9,TGTGCCAGCAGCTTAGAGCGGGGACAAGAGACCCAGTACTTC,CASSLERGQETQYF
NA,TRBJ2-1,NA,TRBV6-4,TGTGCCAGCAGTGCTGCGTGGGGAGCTGACAATGAGCAGTTCTTC,CASSAAWGADNEQFF
NA,TRBJ2-7,NA,TRBV7-2,TGTGCCAGCAGCTCCCTAGGTTTCGAGCAGTACTTC,CASSSLGFEQYF
TRBD2,TRBJ2-7,once,TRBV4-3,TGCGCCAGCAGCCAAGATTTTGCGGGAGGGAGGTACGAGCAGTACTTC,CASSQDFAGGRYEQYF
NA,TRBJ2-7,once,TRBV11-2,TGTGCCAGCAGACGCACTTTCAACTACGAGCAGTACTTC,CASRRTFNYEQYF
NA,TRBJ1-1,NA,TRBV28,TGTGCCAGCAGGACAGGATGGAACACTGAAGCTTTCTTT,CASRTGWNTEAFF
TRBD1,TRBJ2-2,NA,TRBV2,TGTGCCAGCATGCAGGGGGCCGGGGAGCTGTTTTTT,CASMQGAGELFF
NA,TRBJ2-1,NA,TRBV28,TGTGCCAGCAGAACCTGGAGGGTACAGTCCTACAATGAGCAGTTCTTC,CASRTWRVQSYNEQFF
NA,TRBJ2-7,NA,TRBV4-3,TGCGCCAGCAGCCAAGATTTGCACAGCACCTACGAGCAGTACTTC,CASSQDLHSTYEQYF
TRBD1,TRBJ2-1,NA,TRBV19,TGTGCCAGTAGTTTCCCCCCAGGGGGACGCGATGAGCAGTTCTTC,CASSFPPGGRDEQFF
NA,TRBJ1-2,NA,TRBV6-6,TGTGCCAGCACCGAGGGATCGCATGGCTACACCTTC,CASTEGSHGYTF
NA,TRBJ2-2,few,TRBV6-5,TGTGCCAGCAGTCCCGGGACACCTCTCACCGGGGAGCTGTTTTTT,CASSPGTPLTGELFF
NA,TRBJ1-1,NA,TRBV28,TGTGCCAGCAGACATCGGGACTTCACTGAAGCTTTCTTT,CASRHRDFTEAFF
NA,TRBJ1-1,few,TRBV24-1,TGTGCCACCAGGGCTAGGGGGGGGACTGAAGCTTTCTTT,CATRARGGTEAFF
TRBD2,TRBJ2-3,NA,TRBV10-2,TGCGCCAGCAGTAAGAGCGGGAAGACAGATACGCAGTATTTT,CASSKSGKTDTQYF
TRBD2,TRBJ2-7,NA,TRBV5-6,TGTGCCAGCAGCTTTAGACTAGCTCTCCACGAGCAGTACTTC,CASSFRLALHEQYF
TRBD2,TRBJ2-7,NA,TRBV5-1,TGCGCCAGCAACAAACTAGCGGGAGGGAACTCCTACGAGCAGTACTTC,CASNKLAGGNSYEQYF
NA,TRBJ2-2,NA,TRBV11-2,TGTGCCAGCAGCTTCAGGGGCGGGGAGCTGTTTTTT,CASSFRGGELFF
NA,TRBJ2-1,NA,TRBV4-1,TGCGCCAGCAGCCAAGAAAACAGGTTCGGGTTGAATGAGCAGTTCTTC,CASSQENRFGLNEQFF
NA,TRBJ1-5,NA,TRBV7-8,TGTGCCAGCAGCACCCGGTCTCAGCCCCAGCATTTT,CASSTRSQPQHF
TRBD1,TRBJ2-3,NA,TRBV5-1,TGCGCCAGCAGCTTGTCTTCAGGGGGCGCAGATACGCAGTATTTT,CASSLSSGGADTQYF
NA,TRBJ2-1,once,TRBV10-3,TGTGCCATCAGCGCCCCCGGGACCTACAATGAGCAGTTCTTC,CAISAPGTYNEQFF
TRBD1,TRBJ1-6,NA,TRBV4-3,TGCGCCTCATCACAGGGGTATAATTCACCCCTCCACTTT,CASSQGYNSPLHF